The subject of this entry is one T cell receptor beta chain. Antigen: not known. It was with 60 Vbeta and 13 Jbeta primers that the PCR ran. Data came from immunoSEQ multiplex PCR; TCRdb stores just in-frame clones and leaves some out. The sample has about 100,000 clones; 60% to 80% are singletons. This sample is part of a study of cytomegalovirus exposure and HLA in healthy donors. General study findings and limits: Cytomegalovirus-associated TCR beta chains were listed, numbering some 180. Sequencing depth roughly uniform across donors was assumed in presence/absence analyses.

The source material was PBMCs. The receptor was derived from a woman younger than 35 in good health and CMV-seropositive.

CDR3 loop: CASSVSFRETQYF. Here the CDR3 DNA reads TGTGCCAGCAGCGTATCCTTCCGGGAGACCCAGTACTTC. The chain carries TRBV9 and TRBJ2-5; no clear D gene. V lost 1 base to trimming and J lost 5 bases, with 9 bases between them. Germline assignment: CDR1 SGDLS and CDR2 YYNGEE. CDR3 length: 13 amino acids.